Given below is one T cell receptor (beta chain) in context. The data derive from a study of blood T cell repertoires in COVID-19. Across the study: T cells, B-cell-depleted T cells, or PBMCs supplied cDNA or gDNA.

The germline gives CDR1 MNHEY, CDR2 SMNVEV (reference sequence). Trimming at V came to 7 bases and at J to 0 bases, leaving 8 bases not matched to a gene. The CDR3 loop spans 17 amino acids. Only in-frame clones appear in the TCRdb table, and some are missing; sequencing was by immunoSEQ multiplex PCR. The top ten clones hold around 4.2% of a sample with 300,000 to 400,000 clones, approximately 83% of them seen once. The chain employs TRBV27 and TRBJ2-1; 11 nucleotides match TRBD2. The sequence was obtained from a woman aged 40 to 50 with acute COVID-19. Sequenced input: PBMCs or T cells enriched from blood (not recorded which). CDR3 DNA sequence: TGTGCCAGCATCTTCCCTAGCGGGAGGAGCTCCTACAATGAGCAGTTCTTC. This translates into CASIFPSGRSSYNEQFF.